Following are 32 T cell receptor beta chains from one sample sequenced in a study of cytomegalovirus exposure and HLA in healthy donors. PCR primers comprised 60 Vbeta and 13 Jbeta primers. Sequencing used immunoSEQ multiplex PCR; TCRdb keeps in-frame clones, though not all of them. Of roughly 120,000 clones in the sample, 80% were seen once. Sample: PBMCs. The receptors originated from a male donor in good health and CMV-seronegative.

The J gene is TRBJ1-2, the V gene TRBV5-6, with TRBD1 matching over 8 bases. This CDR3 is 15 amino acids long. With V trimmed by 4 bases and J by 3 bases, 8 bases remained unmatched. CDR1 and CDR2 (germline): SGHDT, YYEEEE. DNA for the CDR3: TGTGCCAGCAGCCAGATACTGACAGGGGACTATGGCTACACCTTC. This gives the protein CASSQILTGDYGYTF.

This clone was seen a few times. The V gene is TRBV7-8, the J gene TRBJ2-5, with D possibly matching TRBD2 (6 bases). Deletions cut 5 bases from V and 4 bases from J, with 14 bases between. CDR1 SGHVS and CDR2 FQNEAQ come from the germline V gene. CDR3 length: 14 residues. CDR3 region: CASSLGRRGETQYF. The DNA for the CDR3 is TGTGCCAGCAGCCTGGGACGGAGGGGAGAGACCCAGTACTTC.

The V call is TRBV7-2, the J call TRBJ2-3, with 8 bases identical to TRBD2. CDR3 length: 17 residues. V dropped 0 bases and J dropped 5; count of bases not matched to a gene: 10. Germline V gives CDR1 SGHTA, CDR2 FQGNSA. CDR3 bases: TGTGCCAGCAGCTTAGCCAGTTCGGGGGGGCGGGGAGATACGCAGTATTTT. Translation: CASSLASSGGRGDTQYF.

This clone was detected once. The CDR3 loop is CASSTATGLNTGELFF. The CDR3 coding sequence is TGTGCCAGTAGTACCGCCACAGGGTTGAACACCGGGGAGCTGTTTTTT. This rearrangement joins TRBV19 to TRBJ2-2; the D gene is possibly TRBD1 (6 bases). V lost 4 bases to trimming and J lost 1 base, with 13 bases between them. The CDR3 sequence is 16 residues long. CDR1 and CDR2 (germline): LNHDA, SQIVND (reference sequence).

This clone appeared a few times. The V gene is TRBV30, the J gene TRBJ1-2; D ambiguous. CDR1 GTSNPN and CDR2 SVGIG come from the germline V gene (reference sequence). V lost 2 bases to trimming and J lost 8 bases, with 9 bases between them. This CDR3 has 11 residues. This CDR3 is CAWSRDRGYTF. Here the CDR3 DNA reads TGTGCCTGGAGTCGGGATCGGGGCTACACCTTC.

The chain recombines TRBV15 with TRBJ1-4; 7 bases are a match to TRBD1. V gave up 8 bases and J gave up 7 bases; unmatched junction bases: 16. The CDR3 totals 16 residues. Germline CDR1 and CDR2: LNHNV and YYDKDF (reference sequence). The CDR3 reads CATHPSGQARGEKLFF. The CDR3 DNA sequence: TGTGCCACCCACCCCTCAGGACAGGCGAGGGGTGAAAAACTGTTTTTT.

This clone was found a few times. The chain recombines TRBV5-4 with TRBJ1-1; tentative D call: TRBD1 (5 bases). Trimming cost V 0 bases and J 3 bases, with 15 bases left between them. The germline CDR1 and CDR2 sequences are SGHNT and YYREEE (reference sequence). The CDR3 sequence is 16 residues long. DNA for the CDR3: TGTGCCAGCAGCTTGGAAGTGGGCAGGGCGTACACTGAAGCTTTCTTT. This encodes CASSLEVGRAYTEAFF.

The V gene is TRBV19, the J gene TRBJ2-1; TRBD2 agrees at 9 bases. Germline CDR1 LNHDA, CDR2 SQIVND (reference sequence). The CDR3 totals 16 residues. The trim removed 7 bases at V and 5 bases at J, leaving 12 bases unmatched. In nucleotides, the CDR3 is TGTGCCAGTAATGCGCTAGCGGGAAGGAGAAACAATGAGCAGTTCTTC. Translating gives CASNALAGRRNNEQFF.

A few counts support this clone. Other DNA sequences in the sample encode the same CDR3. J is TRBJ1-4 and V is TRBV11-2; 8 bases map to TRBD1. Looked up from germline, CDR1 is SGHAT and CDR2 is FQNNGV. The CDR3 consists of 15 residues. V was clipped by 2 bases and J by 7 bases; unmatched bases: 6. DNA of the CDR3: TGTGCCAGCAGCTTACGCCAGGGGGCTCCTGAAAAACTGTTTTTT. It encodes CASSLRQGAPEKLFF. Full variable domain (remainder filled in from reference TRBV11-2 and TRBJ1-4): EAGVAQSPRYKIIEKRQSVAFWCNPISGHATLYWYQQILGQGPKLLIQFQNNGVVDDSQLPKDRFSAERLKGVDSTLKIQPAKLEDSAVYLCASSLRQGAPEKLFFGSGTQLSVL.

The genes are TRBV6-1 and TRBJ2-7; D is possibly TRBD1 (7 bases). In germline, CDR1 is MNHNS, CDR2 SASEGT. The CDR3 spans 15 residues. V lost 2 bases to trimming and J lost 3 bases, with 14 bases between them. This CDR3 reads CASSEWRGQSYEQYF. CDR3 nucleotides: TGTGCCAGCAGTGAATGGAGGGGACAGAGCTACGAGCAGTACTTC.

This chain connects TRBV11-2 to TRBJ2-3; D gene unclear. The CDR3 is made up of 12 amino acids. Trimming removed 4 bases at V and 2 bases at J, with 4 bases between. The V gene's germline CDR1 is SGHAT and CDR2 FQNNGV. The CDR3 DNA sequence: TGTGCCAGCAGCTCCATCACAGATACGCAGTATTTT. This sequence encodes CASSSITDTQYF.

This clone was seen more than once but under ten times. The chain employs TRBV10-3 and TRBJ2-1; TRBD2 might be the D (6 bases). This CDR3 is 13 amino acids long. V lost 6 bases, J lost 8 bases, and 14 bases lay in between. Per germline, CDR1 ENHRY and CDR2 SYGVKD. The CDR3 region is CAISRLASDEQFF. The CDR3 DNA reads TGTGCCATCAGCCGCCTAGCGTCTGATGAGCAGTTCTTC.

The chain links TRBV19 to TRBJ2-1, with 8 positions matching TRBD1. With V trimmed by 4 bases and J by 7 bases, 0 bases remained unmatched. Germline CDR1 LNHDA, CDR2 SQIVND (reference sequence). The CDR3 is made up of 12 amino acids. CDR3 in DNA: TGTGCCAGTAGTAGGACAGGGAATGAGCAGTTCTTC. Protein sequence: CASSRTGNEQFF.

Worth noting for this clone: The junction and the germline gene differ at one end; a read error may be behind it. The chain links TRBV7-9 to TRBJ2-6, with D possibly matching TRBD1 (5 bases). The CDR3 has 17 residues. From germline, CDR1 is SEHNR and CDR2 FQNEAQ (reference sequence). The CDR3 region has the DNA TGTGCCAGCAGCTCACCGATACACCCCTCTGGGGCCAACGGCCTGACTTTC. Its protein is CASSSPIHPSGANGLTF.

Only a few counts were recorded for this clone. The rearrangement links TRBV7-8 to TRBJ1-1, with TRBD1 identical over 7 bases. There are 13 residues in the CDR3. The germline V gene has CDR1 SGHVS and CDR2 FQNEAQ. V shed 6 bases, J shed 4 bases, and the junction held 5 bases outside the gene matches. The CDR3 region is CASRRRGSTEAFF. The CDR3 nucleotides read TGTGCCAGCAGGCGCAGGGGGAGCACTGAAGCTTTCTTT.

This chain links TRBV6-1 with TRBJ1-6; a weak D match, TRBD1 (5 bases). CDR3 length equals 15 residues. Germline loops: CDR1 MNHNS, CDR2 SASEGT. Trimming pared 10 bases from V and 2 bases from J, leaving 15 bases between. CDR3 region: CATRVSGAYNSPLHF. The CDR3 DNA reads TGTGCCACCAGAGTTTCGGGGGCCTATAATTCACCCCTCCACTTT.

V is TRBV5-1 and J is TRBJ2-7; D gene uncertain. The V end lost 5 bases, the J end lost 6 bases, and 6 bases lay between the germline ends. Germline values: CDR1 SGHRS, CDR2 YFSETQ. CDR3 size: 10 residues. CDR3 sequence: CASRGREQYF. CDR3 nucleotide sequence: TGCGCCAGCAGGGGCCGCGAGCAGTACTTC.

This sequence joins TRBV6-1 and TRBJ1-6; possible D gene TRBD1, 5 bases. The ends were cut back, 2 bases at V and 7 bases at J, with 21 bases in the middle. This CDR3 comprises 18 residues. Germline lookup yields CDR1 MNHNS and CDR2 SASEGT. The CDR3 coding sequence is TGTGCCAGCAGTGAACCGGTGGGGGGTCGAAGACTAAATTCACCCCTCCACTTT. As protein: CASSEPVGGRRLNSPLHF.

V is TRBV5-1 and J is TRBJ2-3; D remains unclear. The germline V gene has CDR1 SGHRS and CDR2 YFSETQ. V gave up 0 bases and J gave up 3 bases, with 11 bases separating them. The CDR3 runs 15 residues. The CDR3 sequence is CASSLDPQWTDTQYF. The CDR3 bases are TGCGCCAGCAGCTTGGACCCTCAGTGGACAGATACGCAGTATTTT. Together with reference TRBV5-1 and TRBJ2-3, the CDR3 gives the full variable domain: KAGVTQTPRYLIKTRGQQVTLSCSPISGHRSVSWYQQTPGQGLQFLFEYFSETQRNKGNFPGRFSGRQFSNSRSEMNVSTLELGDSALYLCASSLDPQWTDTQYFGPGTRLTVL.

The gene calls are TRBV19 and TRBJ1-2; D possibly corresponds to TRBD1 (6 bases). Germline loops: CDR1 LNHDA, CDR2 SQIVND (reference sequence). Trimming took off 4 bases at V and 0 bases at J, with 12 bases between the two ends. The CDR3 runs 15 residues. This CDR3 reads CASSTGQRANYGYTF. The CDR3 bases are TGTGCCAGTAGTACAGGACAGCGAGCTAACTATGGCTACACCTTC.

The rearrangement uses TRBV6-1 and TRBJ2-7, with 9 bases fitting TRBD1. The CDR3 consists of 14 residues. Germline CDR1 is MNHNS and CDR2 is SASEGT. With 3 bases clipped from V and 3 bases from J, the junction kept 3 bases outside the gene matches. The CDR3 region is CASSEGTGYYEQYF. DNA for the CDR3: TGTGCCAGCAGTGAGGGGACAGGGTACTACGAGCAGTACTTC.

V usage is TRBV5-5 and J usage is TRBJ2-1; D gene unclear. Trimming shortened V by 3 bases and J by 0 bases, and 7 bases separated the two germline ends. The germline gives CDR1 SGHKS, CDR2 YYEKEE (reference sequence). The CDR3 spans 14 residues. CDR3 sequence reads: CASSSLSSYNEQFF. The CDR3 DNA reads TGTGCCAGCAGCTCATTGAGCTCCTACAATGAGCAGTTCTTC.

The chain links TRBV9 to TRBJ2-3, with 7 bases fitting TRBD1. The CDR3 is made up of 15 amino acids. The V gene's germline CDR1 is SGDLS and CDR2 YYNGEE. CDR3 DNA: TGTGCTACCGCCTTAGGGACAGAACGCACAGATACGCAGTATTTT. This encodes CATALGTERTDTQYF. The variable domain in full, with the rest retrieved from reference TRBV9 and TRBJ2-3, is DSGVTQTPKHLITATGQRVTLRCSPRSGDLSVYWYQQSLDQGLQFLIQYYNGEERAKGNILERFSAQQFPDLHSELNLSSLELGDSALYFCATALGTERTDTQYFGPGTRLTVL.

The table lists this clone with a count of one. This rearrangement joins TRBV5-6 to TRBJ2-3, with a possible D match to TRBD2 (5 bases). The CDR3 is 15 amino acids. Trimming shortened V by 0 bases and J by 5 bases, and 13 bases separated the two germline ends. The germline V gene has CDR1 SGHDT and CDR2 YYEEEE. Written as DNA, the CDR3 is TGTGCCAGCAGCTTGGGAAGCGCTGAGGGAGATACGCAGTATTTT. Translation: CASSLGSAEGDTQYF.

This clone has just a few counts. At the DNA level, this CDR3 is encoded by other sequences in the same sample as well. This chain uses TRBV5-1 with TRBJ2-5, with 7 bases lining up with TRBD2. The J segment lost 4 bases and the V segment lost 2 bases, leaving 2 bases of the junction unmatched. The CDR3 contains 13 residues. Germline values: CDR1 SGHRS, CDR2 YFSETQ. In nucleotides, the CDR3 is TGCGCCAGCAGCTTAACGGGAGGAGAGACCCAGTACTTC. It encodes CASSLTGGETQYF.

The V call is TRBV4-2, the J call TRBJ1-2, with D possibly TRBD1 on 5 matching bases. Germline-derived CDR1 and CDR2 are LGHNA and YNFKEQ. Trimming shortened V by 3 bases and J by 4 bases, and 18 bases separated the two germline ends. CDR3 size: 16 residues. The CDR3 spells CASSQAPGGDGYGYTF. The DNA of the CDR3 is TGTGCCAGCAGCCAGGCCCCTGGGGGGGACGGCTATGGCTACACCTTC.

The genes are TRBV5-1 and TRBJ2-3; D is uncertain. V lost 2 bases and J lost 2, with 9 bases in between. This CDR3 contains 14 residues. Germline V gene sequence: CDR1 SGHRS, CDR2 YFSETQ. CDR3 region: CASSLKQPTDTQYF. The CDR3 coding sequence is TGCGCCAGCAGCTTAAAACAGCCCACAGATACGCAGTATTTT.

About this clone itself: The junction differs from germline at one of its ends, possibly a read error. This rearrangement joins TRBV28 to TRBJ2-1; D might be TRBD2 (6 bases). The length of the CDR3 is 10 residues. CDR1 MDHEN and CDR2 SYDVKM come from the germline V gene. In nucleotides, the CDR3 is TGTGCCAGCAGAGGAGGGTCCCAGGTCTTC. Its protein is CASRGGSQVF.

J is TRBJ1-5 and V is TRBV19; tentative D call: TRBD1 (5 bases). Germline values: CDR1 LNHDA, CDR2 SQIVND (reference sequence). The CDR3 spans 17 residues. The V end was cut by 4 bases, the J end by 7 bases, with 23 bases between. CDR3 sequence (DNA): TGTGCCAGTAGTACCGGATATAGGGGCCGGGTTAACCAGCCCCAGCATTTT. Protein product: CASSTGYRGRVNQPQHF.

This clone was seen a handful of times. This sequence joins TRBV18 and TRBJ2-7; 8 nucleotides line up with TRBD1. Germline V gene sequence: CDR1 KGHSH, CDR2 LQKENI. The V gene end was trimmed by 5 bases and the J gene end by 2 bases; junction bases not matched to a gene: 8. The CDR3 has 15 amino acids. Here the CDR3 DNA reads TGTGCCAGCTCAAACTCCGGGACAGGCACCTACGAGCAGTACTTC. Translated, it gives CASSNSGTGTYEQYF.

The chain joins TRBV5-6 to TRBJ2-7; 7 bases map to TRBD1. Per germline, CDR1 SGHDT and CDR2 YYEEEE. Germline trimming cut 0 bases from V and 3 bases from J; bases unmatched to any gene: 6. The CDR3 length is 15 residues. DNA of the CDR3: TGTGCCAGCAGCTTGGTGAAGGGGGCCTACTACGAGCAGTACTTC. Protein: CASSLVKGAYYEQYF.

This clone occurred a few times. V gene TRBV5-5 combines with J gene TRBJ1-5, with D possibly matching TRBD1 (6 bases). This CDR3 is built from 15 residues. V was trimmed by 5 bases and J by 0 bases, leaving 12 bases between them. In germline, CDR1 is SGHKS, CDR2 YYEKEE (reference sequence). In DNA, the CDR3 is TGTGCCAGCAGGGGGGGGCTTGGTAGCAATCAGCCCCAGCATTTT. This codes for CASRGGLGSNQPQHF.